What follows are 29 T cell receptor beta chains derived from one specimen sequenced in a study of regulatory T cells in long-lasting Graves disease. Arm-PCR with iRepertoire HTBI primers amplified the CDR3 regions for these TCR beta libraries. One entry per CDR3 protein, called by TCRdb with MiXCR from the multiplex PCR reads. The profile shows about 440,000 distinct CDR3 sequences, less than 20% of them singletons. Regarding time point: newly diagnosed GD, antithyroid drugs for less than 3 months. Scientists built the TCR library using RNA that was extracted from PBMCs. This sample also appeared in a second study, on T cells in Graves' hyperthyroidism and ophthalmopathy.

The sequenced sample was peripheral blood mononuclear cells (PBMCs), obtained at new diagnosis, from a patient treated with antithyroid drugs. The receptor source for this set is a woman between 18 and 29 years old with Graves disease.

This clonotype has ten or more counts. The chain uses TRBV28 and TRBJ2-4; the D gene is possibly TRBD1 (6 bases). Germline V lookup: CDR1 MDHEN, CDR2 SYDVKM. Between the trimmed V and J ends, which lost 4 bases and 8 bases, there was a span of 18 bases. The CDR3 is 15 amino acids. The CDR3 is CASSSQGSPKDIQYF. CDR3 DNA sequence: TGTGCCAGCAGTTCACAGGGATCCCCCAAGGACATTCAGTACTTC.

V is TRBV28 and J is TRBJ2-7, with TRBD2 as a possible D gene (5 bases). CDR3 length: 14 amino acids. Germline values: CDR1 MDHEN, CDR2 SYDVKM. With 2 bases removed from V and 5 bases from J, the gap between germline ends came to 13 bases. CDR3 nucleotides: TGTGCCAGCAGTTTACTAGCTGTCGGAAACGAGCAGTACTTC. Translating gives CASSLLAVGNEQYF.

The V and J genes are TRBV11-2 and TRBJ2-5; D is uncertain. The CDR3 covers 12 residues. Germline CDR1 is SGHAT and CDR2 is FQNNGV. The ends were cut back, 4 bases at V and 2 bases at J, with 5 bases in the middle. The CDR3 protein is CASSSQQETQYF. CDR3 coding DNA: TGTGCCAGCAGCTCCCAACAAGAGACCCAGTACTTC.

This clonotype was observed at least ten times. The rearrangement uses TRBV5-5 and TRBJ1-1, with D unclear. The germline V and J ends were trimmed by 3 bases and 6 bases, with 9 bases remaining between them. The germline V gene encodes CDR1 SGHKS and CDR2 YYEKEE (reference sequence). The CDR3 runs to 12 residues. The chain's CDR3 is CASSYSWAEAFF. In DNA, the CDR3 is TGTGCCAGCAGCTACTCTTGGGCTGAAGCTTTCTTT.

This clonotype turned up a few times. DNA of the CDR3: TGTGCCAGCAGCGCCACGACAGAACCAAACACTGAAGCTTTCTTT. Its protein is CASSATTEPNTEAFF. The chain links TRBV9 to TRBJ1-1; tentatively, D is TRBD1 (5 bases). This CDR3 region has 15 residues. Germline loops: CDR1 SGDLS, CDR2 YYNGEE. Trimming pared 3 bases from V and 2 bases from J, leaving 14 bases between.

This sequence joins TRBV25-1 and TRBJ2-5; 8 bases map to TRBD2. The CDR3 totals 15 residues. The junction had 11 bases not matched to a gene; V was cut back by 6 bases and J by 5 bases. Germline lookup yields CDR1 MGHDK and CDR2 SYGVNS. The CDR3, as DNA: TGTGCCAGCAGCTCCTCGGGGGGGGCATGGGAGACCCAGTACTTC. Translating gives CASSSSGGAWETQYF.

At least ten counts were recorded for this clonotype. V and J are TRBV12-3 or TRBV12-4 and TRBJ2-3; no definite D call. The CDR3 sequence is 14 residues long. V lost 5 bases, J lost 0 bases, and 9 bases lay in between. The CDR3 region has the DNA TGTGCCAGCAGTCCCAAGATGAGCACAGATACGCAGTATTTT. It codes for CASSPKMSTDTQYF.

This clonotype was counted ten times or more. V usage is TRBV28 and J usage is TRBJ2-1, with TRBD2 identical over 8 bases. In germline, CDR1 is MDHEN, CDR2 SYDVKM. The trim removed 5 bases at V and 1 base at J, leaving 7 bases unmatched. This CDR3 comprises 16 residues. CDR3 sequence reads: CASSTTSGPSYNEQFF. CDR3 sequence (DNA): TGTGCCAGCAGTACTACTAGCGGACCGTCCTACAATGAGCAGTTCTTC.

This chain uses TRBV15 with TRBJ2-1; the D gene is possibly TRBD2 (5 bases). V lost 4 bases and J lost 8, with 18 bases in between. Germline values: CDR1 LNHNV, CDR2 YYDKDF (reference sequence). This CDR3 contains 15 residues. CDR3 residues: CATSIRTGSGYEQFF. CDR3 nucleotide sequence: TGTGCCACCAGCATCCGGACTGGAAGTGGGTATGAGCAGTTCTTC.

The chain has TRBV27 and TRBJ2-3, with D unclear. Deletions cut 4 bases from V and 2 bases from J, with 13 bases between. The CDR3 totals 15 residues. Germline loops: CDR1 MNHEY, CDR2 SMNVEV (reference sequence). CDR3 DNA sequence: TGTGCCAGCAGTTCAGGAGACTTCTACACAGATACGCAGTATTTT. This encodes CASSSGDFYTDTQYF.

This clonotype has just a few counts. The rearrangement uses TRBV27 and TRBJ2-2; D is unresolved. CDR3 length: 11 residues. Deletions cut 7 bases from V and 5 bases from J, with 5 bases between. CDR1 MNHEY and CDR2 SMNVEV come from the germline V gene (reference sequence). CDR3 nucleotide sequence: TGTGCCAGCAAAGAAACCGGGGAGCTGTTTTTT. It yields the protein CASKETGELFF.

This clonotype was seen at least ten times. The chain links TRBV15 to TRBJ2-1; 9 bases agree with TRBD2. The germline V gene has CDR1 LNHNV and CDR2 YYDKDF (reference sequence). After removal of 4 bases from V and 5 bases from J, the junction contained 6 bases not matched to a gene. This CDR3 is 15 amino acids long. Written as DNA, the CDR3 is TGTGCCACCAGCACAAGAGCGGGAGGCAACAATGAGCAGTTCTTC. As protein: CATSTRAGGNNEQFF. Combining the CDR3 with reference TRBV15 and TRBJ2-1 gives the whole variable domain DAMVIQNPRYQVTQFGKPVTLSCSQTLNHNVMYWYQQKSSQAPKLLFHYYDKDFNNEADTPDNFQSRRPNTSFCFLDIRSPGLGDTAMYLCATSTRAGGNNEQFFGPGTRLTVL.

This clonotype was seen more than once but under ten times. Just one base apart from a much larger clone, this may be a read error. The conserved closing phenylalanine or tryptophan is absent in this CDR3, likely reflecting a read error. V and J are TRBV28 and TRBJ2-7, with D unresolved. This CDR3 region has 13 residues. V lost 6 bases and J lost 3, with 12 bases in between. CDR1 is MDHEN, CDR2 SYDVKM, per germline. CDR3 sequence: CASRRGSNYEQYL. CDR3 in DNA: TGTGCCAGCAGGAGAGGCAGTAACTACGAGCAGTACCTC.

For this clonotype: The junction departs from the called germline gene at one end, perhaps through a read error. The chain has TRBV11-3 and TRBJ2-7; D gene ambiguous. CDR3 length: 13 residues. In germline, CDR1 is SGHNT, CDR2 YENEEA. The CDR3 here is CTSSDSRMGEQYF. The CDR3 bases are TGTACCAGCAGTGACTCCCGCATGGGCGAGCAGTACTTC.

In its sample, this clonotype was seen many times. This chain joins TRBV12-3 or TRBV12-4 and TRBJ1-5; D is perhaps TRBD1 (5 bases). V was clipped by 4 bases and J by 4 bases, with 14 bases between them. The CDR3 has 15 residues. In DNA, the CDR3 is TGTGCCAGCAGTTCAGGGATCCGGACTAATCAGCCCCAGCATTTT. Translated, it gives CASSSGIRTNQPQHF.

This clonotype was counted a few times. This chain's CDR3 is CASSQLAGVTDTQYF. The CDR3 nucleotides read TGCGCCAGCAGCCAGCTAGCGGGAGTCACAGATACGCAGTATTTT. The rearrangement joins TRBV4-1 to TRBJ2-3; 10 bases line up with TRBD2. The CDR3 is 15 amino acids. CDR1 is MGHRA and CDR2 is YSYEKL in the germline V gene. Trimming at V came to 3 bases and at J to 2 bases, leaving 2 bases not matched to a gene.

This clonotype was counted many times. This sequence joins TRBV28 and TRBJ1-4; a possible D gene is TRBD1 (5 bases). V gave up 10 bases and J gave up 8 bases, with 20 bases separating them. There are 14 residues in the CDR3. Germline lookup yields CDR1 MDHEN and CDR2 SYDVKM. In nucleotides, the CDR3 is TGTGCCACCCGGGACTCCCCGGTCAAGGAAAAACTGTTTTTT. Its translation is CATRDSPVKEKLFF.

The chain joins TRBV2 to TRBJ2-1, with D possibly TRBD2 on 6 matching bases. V shed 8 bases and J shed 6 bases, with 17 bases lying between them. Germline-derived CDR1 and CDR2 are SNHLY and FYNNEI. The CDR3 has 14 residues. This CDR3 reads CASLVVEGPNEQFF. CDR3 nucleotide sequence: TGTGCCAGCTTAGTAGTGGAGGGGCCCAATGAGCAGTTCTTC.

This clonotype was seen at least ten times. J is TRBJ1-2 and V is TRBV6-1, with TRBD1 matching 7 bases. V was pared by 6 bases and J by 4 bases, with 8 bases of the junction left unmatched. The CDR3 runs to 14 residues. Germline assignment: CDR1 MNHNS and CDR2 SASEGT. The CDR3 DNA follows: TGTGCCAGCAGACGAGACAGGGTGTTCTATGGCTACACCTTC. This encodes CASRRDRVFYGYTF.

This clonotype was seen at least ten times. The gene calls are TRBV30 and TRBJ2-1, with D perhaps TRBD2 (5 bases). CDR1 is GTSNPN, CDR2 SVGIG, per germline (reference sequence). Trimming left V 0 bases short and J 15 bases short, with 15 bases between. This CDR3 has 12 amino acids. The CDR3 sequence is CAWSVRERRRFF. CDR3 DNA: TGTGCCTGGAGTGTACGAGAGAGGAGGCGGTTCTTC.

This clonotype was recorded at least ten times. The chain has TRBV7-2 and TRBJ2-7, with 8 bases fitting TRBD2. This CDR3 is built from 14 residues. Germline CDR1 is SGHTA and CDR2 is FQGNSA. V lost 3 bases to trimming and J lost 6 bases; unmatched junction nucleotides: 7. In DNA, the CDR3 is TGTGCCAGCAGCTTCCAGCGGGAGAACCGCGAGCAGTACTTC. This gives the protein CASSFQRENREQYF. Variable domain in full (rest from reference TRBV7-2 and TRBJ2-7): GAGVSQSPSNKVTEKGKDVELRCDPISGHTALYWYRQSLGQGLEFLIYFQGNSAPDKSGLPSDRFSAERTGGSVSTLTIQRTQQEDSAVYLCASSFQRENREQYFGPGTRLTVT.

This clonotype was detected ten times or more. The chain employs TRBV2 and TRBJ2-1, with 7 bases identical to TRBD2. CDR3 length equals 13 residues. Looked up from germline, CDR1 is SNHLY and CDR2 is FYNNEI. The V and J ends lost 6 bases and 7 bases, in that order; junction bases with no gene match: 6. The CDR3 DNA reads as TGTGCCAGCAGGAGCGGGACGGGGAATGAGCAGTTCTTC. Amino acids: CASRSGTGNEQFF.

This chain joins TRBV5-1 and TRBJ2-5; D gene unclear. The ends were cut back, 0 bases at V and 7 bases at J, with 10 bases in the middle. The CDR3 extends over 13 amino acids. Germline CDR1 reads SGHRS; CDR2 reads YFSETQ. DNA for the CDR3: TGCGCCAGCAGCTTGGCCCCCCACGGGACCCAGTACTTC. It encodes CASSLAPHGTQYF. Filled out from reference TRBV5-1 and TRBJ2-5, the complete variable domain reads KAGVTQTPRYLIKTRGQQVTLSCSPISGHRSVSWYQQTPGQGLQFLFEYFSETQRNKGNFPGRFSGRQFSNSRSEMNVSTLELGDSALYLCASSLAPHGTQYFGPGTRLLVL.

With regard to this clonotype: One end of the junction fails to match germline, which may point to a read error. V gene TRBV12-5 combines with J gene TRBJ1-3; D remains ambiguous. Germline CDR1 LGHNT, CDR2 FRNRAP. This CDR3 has 12 residues. The CDR3 DNA is TGTGCTAGTGGAGGAGATGGAAACACCATATGTTTT. Residues: CASGGDGNTICF.

This clonotype was seen repeatedly, ten times or more. The rearrangement joins TRBV7-2 to TRBJ2-1, with D uncertain. The DNA end lines up better with TRBJ2-5; the J call may be wrong. This CDR3 spans 12 amino acids. CDR1 and CDR2 (germline): SGHTA, FQGNSA. The DNA for the CDR3 is TGTGCCAGCAGCTTAGCGGTACAGACCCAGTACTTC. Translating it yields CASSLAVQTQYF.

This clonotype was counted many times. The junction and the germline gene differ at one end; a read error may be behind it. J is TRBJ2-3 and V is TRBV7-8; D is unresolved. This CDR3 has 14 amino acids. Germline V lookup: CDR1 SGHVS, CDR2 FQNEAQ. CDR3 bases: TGCGCCAGCAGCTTCCCCAAGATCACAGATACGCAGTATTTT. This codes for CASSFPKITDTQYF.

This clonotype was seen a handful of times. The V call is TRBV29-1, the J call TRBJ2-1, with 9 bases that match TRBD2. The germline gives CDR1 SQVTM, CDR2 ANQGSEA. CDR3 size: 15 residues. V dropped 6 bases and J dropped 3; count of bases not matched to a gene: 9. CDR3 nucleotide sequence: TGCAGCGTGGGAACAACTAGCGGGTTCTACAATGAGCAGTTCTTC. This sequence encodes CSVGTTSGFYNEQFF.

With respect to this clonotype: The germline gene is not matched at one end of the junction; a read error may be the cause. This rearrangement joins TRBV29-1 to TRBJ2-1; TRBD2 matches at 7 bases. The germline CDR1 and CDR2 sequences are SQVTM and ANQGSEA. The CDR3 covers 16 residues. The CDR3 region is CNVVDSRTSSYNEQFF. The CDR3 DNA follows: TGCAACGTTGTGGACTCTCGGACTAGTTCGTACAATGAGCAGTTCTTC.

This clonotype came up a few times. V and J are TRBV4-1 and TRBJ2-1; 7 nucleotides agree with TRBD1. The CDR3 runs 15 residues. Germline loops: CDR1 MGHRA, CDR2 YSYEKL. Unmatched junction bases numbered 12, after V lost 7 bases and J lost 6 bases. The CDR3, as DNA: TGCGCCAGCACCAAGGGGGCAGGGATGGGCAATGAGCAGTTCTTC. Its translation: CASTKGAGMGNEQFF.